These 30 T cell receptor beta chains originate from one sample sequenced in a study of T cells after yellow fever vaccination. One entry per CDR3 protein results from TCRdb running MiXCR on the 5' RACE reads. The table has about 160,000 distinct CDR3 sequences, roughly a tenth seen once. The source was CD8+ T cells sorted from PBMCs, collected 45 days after the yellow fever booster vaccination. The receptors were sampled from a man in his late teens or twenties who received the YFV17D yellow fever vaccine.

This clonotype was picked up a small number of times. The V gene is TRBV5-6, the J gene TRBJ1-1; D unclear. The V gene's germline CDR1 is SGHDT and CDR2 YYEEEE. V was clipped by 4 bases and J by 11 bases, with 15 bases between them. This CDR3 spans 12 amino acids. This chain's CDR3 is CASSRRRGSAFF. CDR3 nucleotide sequence: TGTGCCAGCAGCCGGCGACGGGGTAGTGCTTTCTTT.

J is TRBJ2-2 and V is TRBV19; the D gene could be TRBD1 or TRBD2 (5 bases each). CDR1 is LNHDA, CDR2 SQIVND, per germline (reference sequence). The CDR3 spans 16 residues. The germline V and J ends were trimmed by 10 bases and 3 bases, with 21 bases remaining between them. The DNA for the CDR3 is TGTGCCACCCGCCGGGTCGTGGGGGAAGACACCGGGGAGCTGTTTTTT. Its protein is CATRRVVGEDTGELFF.

This clonotype was counted ten times or more. The J gene is TRBJ2-1, the V gene TRBV18; D uncertain. V lost 6 bases and J 9 bases, leaving 6 bases between the germline ends. There are 10 residues in the CDR3. The germline V gene has CDR1 KGHSH and CDR2 LQKENI. CDR3 DNA sequence: TGTGCCAGCTCGGGTCGTGAGCAGTTCTTC. It is translated as CASSGREQFF.

The sample holds one count of this clonotype. This chain joins TRBV7-2 and TRBJ2-3; 7 bases align to TRBD2. V shed 7 bases and J 0 bases; nucleotides not matched to a gene: 10. The germline gives CDR1 SGHTA, CDR2 FQGNSA. This CDR3 has 16 residues. CDR3 coding DNA: TGTGCCAGCACCCTGGGGGGGGGGGGTAGCACAGATACGCAGTATTTT. Translated: CASTLGGGGSTDTQYF.

The CDR3 spells CASSQARNLGGTDTQYF. In DNA, the CDR3 is TGCGCCAGCAGCCAAGCCAGGAACTTAGGCGGCACAGATACGCAGTATTTT. This sequence joins TRBV4-3 and TRBJ2-3, with no clear D. Deletions cut 1 base from V and 1 base from J, with 15 bases between. The CDR3 runs 17 residues. Germline V lookup: CDR1 LGHNA, CDR2 YSLEER.

The chain combines TRBV6-1 with TRBJ2-1; tentative D call: TRBD2 (6 bases). V dropped 2 bases and J dropped 2 bases, with 10 bases sitting between them. The CDR3 runs 15 residues. CDR1 is MNHNS, CDR2 SASEGT, per germline. The CDR3 sequence is CASSELGGAYNEQFF. CDR3 DNA sequence: TGTGCCAGCAGTGAACTTGGCGGGGCCTACAATGAGCAGTTCTTC.

This clonotype was counted only a few times. This chain joins TRBV25-1 and TRBJ2-1; 7 bases map to TRBD1. The V gene's germline CDR1 is MGHDK and CDR2 SYGVNS. V dropped 4 bases and J dropped 7; count of bases not matched to a gene: 7. The CDR3 sequence is 14 residues long. CDR3 sequence reads: CASSVTGIENEQFF. As DNA, the CDR3 is TGTGCCAGCAGTGTGACAGGGATCGAGAATGAGCAGTTCTTC. Based on the CDR3 plus reference TRBV25-1 and TRBJ2-1, the full variable domain is EADIYQTPRYLVIGTGKKITLECSQTMGHDKMYWYQQDPGMELHLIHYSYGVNSTEKGDLSSESTVSRIRTEHFPLTLESARPSHTSQYLCASSVTGIENEQFFGPGTRLTVL.

V is TRBV25-1 and J is TRBJ2-3, with 7 bases identical to TRBD1. V lost 4 bases and J lost 4; bases outside the gene matches: 11. From germline, CDR1 is MGHDK and CDR2 SYGVNS. This CDR3 region has 16 residues. As DNA, the CDR3 is TGTGCCAGCAGTGTGAGGTCAGGGGGTTTCGCAGATACGCAGTATTTT. Protein product: CASSVRSGGFADTQYF.

This clonotype occurred a few times. V usage is TRBV5-1 and J usage is TRBJ2-7; tentative D call: TRBD2 (5 bases). CDR1 is SGHRS, CDR2 YFSETQ, per germline. There are 13 residues in the CDR3. Trimming removed 2 bases from V and 4 bases from J, with 10 bases in between. The CDR3 DNA reads as TGCGCCAGCAGCTTCAACTCGGGGTACGAGCAGTACGTC. Amino acids: CASSFNSGYEQYV.

This chain uses TRBV7-8 with TRBJ2-1; 13 bases fit TRBD2. From germline, CDR1 is SGHVS and CDR2 FQNEAQ. The CDR3 totals 16 residues. V lost 3 bases to trimming and J lost 15 bases; unmatched junction nucleotides: 14. The DNA of the CDR3 is TGTGCCAGCAGCTTGGCAACAGGACTAGCGGGGGAAAAGTTGTTCTTC. Translating gives CASSLATGLAGEKLFF.

This clonotype has at least ten counts. The chain links TRBV6-1 to TRBJ1-5; 9 nucleotides line up with TRBD1. The CDR3 is made up of 18 amino acids. J lost 0 bases, V lost 1 base, and 7 bases had no gene match. The germline gives CDR1 MNHNS, CDR2 SASEGT. CDR3 in DNA: TGTGCCAGCAGTGAAGGACAGGGGGTGATGTATAGCAATCAGCCCCAGCATTTT. It encodes CASSEGQGVMYSNQPQHF.

This clonotype was detected a few times. The rearrangement links TRBV6-1 to TRBJ2-2; 9 bases map to TRBD2. Germline CDR1 reads MNHNS; CDR2 reads SASEGT. V gave up 6 bases and J gave up 3 bases; unmatched junction bases: 2. The CDR3 sequence is 14 residues long. Here the CDR3 DNA reads TGTGCCAGCAGGCGGGGGGGGTACACCGGGGAGCTGTTTTTT. Translation gives CASRRGGYTGELFF.

The rearrangement links TRBV18 to TRBJ1-5; 11 nucleotides line up with TRBD1. The CDR3 totals 14 residues. Trimming cost V 5 bases and J 5 bases; bases outside gene matches: 2. The germline V gene encodes CDR1 KGHSH and CDR2 LQKENI. The CDR3 sequence: CASSAGQGDQPQHF. CDR3 sequence (DNA): TGTGCCAGCTCAGCGGGACAGGGGGATCAGCCCCAGCATTTT.

There are a few counts of this clonotype. The genes are TRBV29-1 and TRBJ2-5, with TRBD1 as a possible D gene (6 bases). The V end lost 5 bases, the J end lost 0 bases, and 10 bases lay between the germline ends. This CDR3 region has 13 residues. CDR1 and CDR2 from the germline V gene are SQVTM and ANQGSEA. The CDR3 sequence is CSVIWTDQETQYF. As DNA, the CDR3 is TGCAGCGTTATTTGGACAGACCAAGAGACCCAGTACTTC.

This clonotype was seen only a few times. V and J are TRBV29-1 and TRBJ1-1, with no clear D. The CDR3 is 14 residues long. V lost 6 bases and J lost 0, with 14 bases in between. Germline V gives CDR1 SQVTM, CDR2 ANQGSEA. CDR3: CSVQSRNVNTEAFF. CDR3 nucleotide sequence: TGCAGCGTCCAATCGAGGAACGTGAACACTGAAGCTTTCTTT.

This clonotype occurred a few times. This chain joins TRBV12-3 or TRBV12-4 and TRBJ1-4; no clear D gene. Trimming shortened V by 11 bases and J by 5 bases, and 12 bases separated the two germline ends. The CDR3 has 12 amino acids. In DNA form, the CDR3 reads TGTGCCTCACGGGCCGGGAATGAAAAACTGTTTTTT. This encodes CASRAGNEKLFF.

This clonotype came up many times. This chain links TRBV7-9 with TRBJ2-3; 9 nucleotides align to TRBD1. The CDR3 runs to 16 residues. The V gene end was trimmed by 1 base and the J gene end by 6 bases; junction bases not matched to a gene: 8. The germline V gene has CDR1 SEHNR and CDR2 FQNEAQ (reference sequence). The CDR3 loop reads CASSLVTGGSSDTQYF. Here the CDR3 DNA reads TGTGCCAGCAGCTTAGTGACAGGGGGGAGCTCGGATACGCAGTATTTT.

The chain uses TRBV29-1 and TRBJ2-2, with 10 bases identical to TRBD1. Germline V gene sequence: CDR1 SQVTM, CDR2 ANQGSEA. The V gene end was trimmed by 6 bases and the J gene end by 7 bases; junction bases not matched to a gene: 5. The CDR3 has 13 amino acids. CDR3 sequence: CSVGTGEGGELFF. The CDR3 coding sequence is TGCAGCGTCGGGACAGGGGAGGGCGGGGAGCTGTTTTTT.

This clonotype has only a few counts. The gene calls are TRBV4-3 and TRBJ2-7; TRBD1 matches at 9 bases. The CDR3 extends over 14 amino acids. The junction had 3 bases not matched to a gene; V was cut back by 4 bases and J by 2 bases. Germline V gene lookup returns CDR1 LGHNA and CDR2 YSLEER. CDR3 sequence: CASSRWTGAYEQYF. The CDR3, as DNA: TGCGCCAGCAGCCGTTGGACAGGGGCCTACGAGCAGTACTTC.

This clonotype appeared a few times. The gene calls are TRBV4-3 and TRBJ2-3; perhaps TRBD1 as D (6 bases). This CDR3 region has 18 residues. Per the germline V gene, CDR1 is LGHNA and CDR2 is YSLEER. Trimming left V 0 bases short and J 2 bases short, with 18 bases between. Here the CDR3 DNA reads TGCGCCAGCAGCCAAGAACATTCCGGGACAAGACCCACAGATACGCAGTATTTT. Protein product: CASSQEHSGTRPTDTQYF.

This clonotype was picked up many times. This chain uses TRBV5-1 with TRBJ1-1; no clear D. Deletions cut 5 bases from V and 1 base from J, with 9 bases between. CDR3 length equals 13 residues. The germline CDR1 and CDR2 sequences are SGHRS and YFSETQ. The CDR3 reads CASRGNGNTEAFF. The CDR3 coding sequence is TGCGCCAGCAGGGGGAATGGGAACACTGAAGCTTTCTTT.

The sample holds many counts of this clonotype. The chain carries TRBV28 and TRBJ2-3; TRBD1 matches 9 bases. After removal of 6 bases from V and 4 bases from J, the junction contained 5 bases not matched to a gene. CDR3 length: 14 residues. Germline lookup yields CDR1 MDHEN and CDR2 SYDVKM. The CDR3 loop is CASSHRGRPDTQYF. In DNA form, the CDR3 reads TGTGCCAGCAGCCACAGGGGGCGCCCAGATACGCAGTATTTT.

The chain is built from TRBV6-1 and TRBJ1-1; D might be TRBD1 (6 bases). Between the trimmed V and J ends, which lost 4 bases and 4 bases, there was a span of 13 bases. Germline-derived CDR1 and CDR2 are MNHNS and SASEGT. This CDR3 comprises 14 residues. The CDR3 DNA sequence: TGTGCCAGCAGTGTGTCGGGGGGCCTCACTGAAGCTTTCTTT. It codes for CASSVSGGLTEAFF.

The rearrangement joins TRBV9 to TRBJ2-1; the D gene is possibly TRBD1 (6 bases). The CDR3 extends over 13 amino acids. V was trimmed by 3 bases and J by 6 bases, leaving 10 bases between them. CDR1 SGDLS and CDR2 YYNGEE come from the germline V gene. CDR3 amino acids: CASSADSLNEQFF. The CDR3 nucleotides read TGTGCCAGCAGCGCGGACAGTCTCAATGAGCAGTTCTTC.

This clonotype was picked up a small number of times. This sequence joins TRBV11-1 and TRBJ2-1, with TRBD2 matching over 14 bases. CDR3 length: 16 amino acids. Germline CDR1 reads SGHAT; CDR2 reads FQDESV (reference sequence). V lost 3 bases and J lost 7; bases outside the gene matches: 5. CDR3 region: CASSFPRTSGGNEQFF. DNA of the CDR3: TGTGCCAGCAGCTTCCCTAGGACTAGCGGGGGGAATGAGCAGTTCTTC.

This clonotype has ten or more counts. The rearrangement joins TRBV6-5 to TRBJ1-5; D is possibly TRBD1 (6 bases). The germline gives CDR1 MNHEY, CDR2 SVGAGI. The CDR3 has 14 amino acids. V lost 5 bases, J lost 2 bases, and 10 bases lay in between. Here the CDR3 DNA reads TGTGCCAGCAGTCTAAGACAGGGCAATCAGCCCCAGCATTTT. It is translated as CASSLRQGNQPQHF.

V usage is TRBV20-1 and J usage is TRBJ2-1; unclear D gene. This CDR3 is built from 13 residues. The V gene lost 1 base and the J gene lost 3 bases, with 7 bases spanning the gap. Per the germline V gene, CDR1 is DFQATT and CDR2 is SNEGSKA (reference sequence). In DNA, the CDR3 is TGCAGTGCTAGAGTTCCAGACTACAATGAGCAGTTCTTC. Protein product: CSARVPDYNEQFF.

Many counts were recorded for this clonotype. V usage is TRBV6-5 and J usage is TRBJ2-7; 14 nucleotides align to TRBD2. The CDR3 consists of 17 residues. Germline V gives CDR1 MNHEY, CDR2 SVGAGI. V was clipped by 5 bases and J by 2 bases; unmatched bases: 8. The CDR3 nucleotides read TGTGCCAGCAGTCCTGGGACTAGCGGGGGTTTTCCCTACGAGCAGTACGTC. It specifies CASSPGTSGGFPYEQYV.

This clonotype was observed many times. The chain employs TRBV7-2 and TRBJ2-7; D may match TRBD1 or TRBD2 (5 bases each). V gave up 5 bases and J gave up 0 bases, with 14 bases separating them. The CDR3 is 15 amino acids. Germline V gives CDR1 SGHTA, CDR2 FQGNSA. Here the CDR3 reads CASSDGPGPSYEQYF. CDR3 in DNA: TGTGCCAGCAGCGACGGGCCGGGGCCCTCCTACGAGCAGTACTTC.

Ten or more counts support this clonotype. This chain connects TRBV7-3 to TRBJ2-3, with D perhaps matching TRBD1 (6 bases). This CDR3 is built from 13 residues. V lost 5 bases, J lost 3 bases, and 9 bases lay in between. CDR1 is SGHTA and CDR2 is FQGTGA in the germline V gene. The CDR3 loop is CASSPQGTDTQYF. The CDR3 bases are TGTGCCAGCAGCCCCCAGGGGACAGATACGCAGTATTTT.